The 19 T cell receptor beta chains in this list originate from one sample, sequenced in a study of cytomegalovirus exposure and HLA in healthy donors. This PCR relied on a set of 60 Vbeta primers and 13 Jbeta primers. TCRdb's table, derived via immunoSEQ multiplex PCR, lists solely in-frame clones and lacks some. Here the sample spans 120,000 to 150,000 clones, approximately 79% being singletons. Material: PBMCs. These receptors originate from a woman aged 40 to 49 in good health and CMV-seropositive.

The rearrangement joins TRBV9 to TRBJ1-3; a possible D gene is TRBD1 (5 bases). This CDR3 spans 15 amino acids. Trimming stripped 4 bases from V and 4 bases from J, with 15 bases between. The germline CDR1 and CDR2 sequences are SGDLS and YYNGEE. The CDR3 DNA is TGTGCCAGCAGCTCCGATCAGGGAAACGGAAACACCATATATTTT. Residues: CASSSDQGNGNTIYF.

Here the CDR3 DNA reads TGCGCCAGCCGGCCGGGAGGGGACGTTTACAATGAGCAGTTCTTC. It yields the protein CASRPGGDVYNEQFF. J is TRBJ2-1 and V is TRBV10-2; TRBD2 matches 8 bases. The germline V gene encodes CDR1 WSHSY and CDR2 SAAADI. The ends lost 8 bases at V and 4 bases at J; junction bases unmatched: 10. This CDR3 has 15 amino acids.

The chain uses TRBV5-1 and TRBJ2-5; 9 nucleotides line up with TRBD1. Germline lookup yields CDR1 SGHRS and CDR2 YFSETQ. The V gene end was trimmed by 0 bases and the J gene end by 11 bases; junction bases not matched to a gene: 11. This CDR3 has 15 residues. Here the CDR3 reads CASSLGGQGFGEQYF. In DNA form, the CDR3 reads TGCGCCAGCAGCTTGGGGGGACAGGGTTTTGGTGAGCAGTACTTC.

J is TRBJ1-6 and V is TRBV2; 10 bases agree with TRBD1. J lost 9 bases, V lost 8 bases, and 16 bases had no gene match. The CDR3 has 17 amino acids. CDR1 SNHLY and CDR2 FYNNEI come from the germline V gene. Here the CDR3 DNA reads TGTGCCAGCTGGGCCGGGACAGGGGCAGGGAGCGCTTCACCCCTCCACTTT. It encodes CASWAGTGAGSASPLHF.

This clone appeared once. The chain combines TRBV7-9 with TRBJ1-1; maybe TRBD1 (5 bases). Trimming cost V 3 bases and J 5 bases, with 16 bases left between them. The V gene's germline CDR1 is SEHNR and CDR2 FQNEAQ (reference sequence). The CDR3 consists of 15 residues. CDR3 protein: CASSFGEIRGTEAFF. In DNA, the CDR3 is TGTGCCAGCAGCTTTGGCGAGATCCGGGGGACTGAAGCTTTCTTT. The full variable domain, with the rest looked up from reference TRBV7-9 and TRBJ1-1, is DTGVSQNPRHKITKRGQNVTFRCDPISEHNRLYWYRQTLGQGPEFLTYFQNEAQLEKSRLLSDRFSAERPKGSFSTLEIQRTEQGDSAMYLCASSFGEIRGTEAFFGQGTRLTVV.

The chain is built from TRBV2 and TRBJ2-2; the match to TRBD2 covers 8 bases. CDR1 and CDR2 from the germline V gene are SNHLY and FYNNEI. Trimming cost V 7 bases and J 4 bases; bases outside gene matches: 11. This CDR3 region has 16 residues. CDR3 protein: CASTPRAGGLTGELFF. The CDR3, as DNA: TGTGCCAGCACACCCCGGGCGGGGGGTCTCACCGGGGAGCTGTTTTTT.

J is TRBJ1-2 and V is TRBV7-2; weak D call: TRBD1 (5 bases). CDR3 size: 12 residues. Trimming shortened V by 3 bases and J by 5 bases, and 7 bases separated the two germline ends. Germline loops: CDR1 SGHTA, CDR2 FQGNSA. The CDR3 sequence is CASSFQGYGYTF. CDR3 nucleotides: TGTGCCAGCAGCTTCCAGGGTTATGGCTACACCTTC.

The rearrangement joins TRBV18 to TRBJ2-1, with TRBD2 matching over 10 bases. V gave up 0 bases and J gave up 11 bases; unmatched junction bases: 7. This CDR3 region has 15 residues. Germline lookup yields CDR1 KGHSH and CDR2 LQKENI. CDR3 protein: CASSPPSLAGVKQFF. CDR3 DNA sequence: TGTGCCAGCTCACCACCGTCGCTAGCGGGGGTGAAGCAGTTCTTC.

CDR3 sequence reads: CASSLGDWGQLFF. In nucleotides, the CDR3 is TGTGCCAGCAGCTTAGGAGACTGGGGGCAACTGTTTTTT. The chain has TRBV11-1 and TRBJ1-4; tentatively, D is TRBD1 (6 bases). Germline V gene lookup returns CDR1 SGHAT and CDR2 FQDESV (reference sequence). This CDR3 is built from 13 residues. Trimming shortened V by 1 base and J by 12 bases, and 12 bases separated the two germline ends.

The J gene is TRBJ2-7, the V gene TRBV27, with 10 bases lining up with TRBD2. CDR3 length equals 15 residues. Germline V lookup: CDR1 MNHEY, CDR2 SMNVEV (reference sequence). The V segment lost 2 bases and the J segment 2 bases; nucleotides outside the gene matches: 3. The CDR3: CASSLTLAGTYEQYF. The CDR3 bases are TGTGCCAGCAGTTTAACACTAGCGGGGACCTACGAGCAGTACTTC.

This clone has a handful of counts. The V and J genes are TRBV6-1 and TRBJ1-2; D unclear. V lost 4 bases, J lost 4 bases, and 13 bases lay in between. CDR1 MNHNS and CDR2 SASEGT come from the germline V gene. The CDR3 runs 14 residues. CDR3 in DNA: TGTGCCAGCAGTGTGTCAGCGTTGGTCTATGGCTACACCTTC. Protein: CASSVSALVYGYTF.

On this clone itself: This sample includes further DNA sequences coding for the same CDR3. This chain joins TRBV7-9 and TRBJ1-2; 8 bases line up with TRBD1. Trimming at V came to 5 bases and at J to 2 bases, leaving 4 bases not matched to a gene. Germline CDR1 SEHNR, CDR2 FQNEAQ (reference sequence). The CDR3 length is 14 residues. CDR3 in DNA: TGTGCCAGCAGCCTAGGACAGGGCAACTATGGCTACACCTTC. Amino acid sequence: CASSLGQGNYGYTF.

The gene calls are TRBV9 and TRBJ1-2; 7 positions match TRBD1. The CDR3 totals 15 residues. J lost 8 bases, V lost 2 bases, and 12 bases had no gene match. Germline-derived CDR1 and CDR2 are SGDLS and YYNGEE. The CDR3 sequence is CASSVEGGAPGGYTF. Written as DNA, the CDR3 is TGTGCCAGCAGCGTGGAAGGGGGCGCGCCGGGAGGCTACACCTTC.

The V call is TRBV6-1, the J call TRBJ2-7; 8 bases match TRBD2. The CDR3 spans 15 residues. Germline V gene lookup returns CDR1 MNHNS and CDR2 SASEGT. Trimming removed 5 bases from V and 0 bases from J; junction bases left unmatched: 6. Here the CDR3 reads CASSLSGGLSYEQYF. CDR3 DNA: TGTGCCAGCAGTTTAAGCGGGGGCCTCTCCTACGAGCAGTACTTC.

The genes are TRBV9 and TRBJ2-1; 10 bases map to TRBD1. This CDR3 has 15 amino acids. Looked up from germline, CDR1 is SGDLS and CDR2 is YYNGEE. V trimming: 3 bases; J trimming: 5 bases; junction bases outside the gene matches: 5. CDR3 in amino acids: CASSASGQGNNEQFF. The CDR3 DNA reads as TGTGCCAGCAGCGCCTCGGGACAGGGGAACAATGAGCAGTTCTTC.

The V and J genes are TRBV7-2 and TRBJ1-2; D is perhaps TRBD1 (5 bases). V was cut by 0 bases and J by 4 bases, with 15 bases left in between. Germline-derived CDR1 and CDR2 are SGHTA and FQGNSA. CDR3 length: 16 amino acids. This CDR3 is CASSLAAGFRSYGYTF. The CDR3 region has the DNA TGTGCCAGCAGCTTAGCTGCAGGGTTTCGCAGCTATGGCTACACCTTC.

The rearrangement joins TRBV2 to TRBJ1-1; D is undetermined. The CDR3 runs 13 residues. In germline, CDR1 is SNHLY, CDR2 FYNNEI. The V and J ends lost 7 bases and 1 base respectively, with 10 bases between them. Here the CDR3 reads CASNYGRNTEAFF. The CDR3 nucleotides read TGTGCCAGCAATTATGGGCGGAACACTGAAGCTTTCTTT.

The CDR3 DNA sequence: TGTGCCAGCAGTGAAGCGGGCTGGTACGAGCAGTACTTC. The encoded protein is CASSEAGWYEQYF. V and J are TRBV6-5 and TRBJ2-7, with D perhaps matching TRBD2 (6 bases). The CDR3 loop spans 13 amino acids. V gave up 5 bases and J gave up 4 bases, with 12 bases separating them. Per the germline V gene, CDR1 is MNHEY and CDR2 is SVGAGI.

The chain combines TRBV7-9 with TRBJ1-6; maybe TRBD1 (5 bases). This CDR3 spans 13 amino acids. CDR1 and CDR2 (germline): SEHNR, FQNEAQ (reference sequence). V was shortened by 4 bases and J by 10 bases, with 11 bases between the two germline ends. The CDR3 region has the DNA TGTGCCAGCAGCTCGGAGGGGTCCTCACCCCTCCACTTT. Translation: CASSSEGSSPLHF.